Listed below are T cell receptor beta chains from one sample, sequenced in a study of T cells in Graves' hyperthyroidism and ophthalmopathy. MiXCR, applied by TCRdb to the multiplex PCR reads, yields one record per CDR3 protein. Found here are around 520,000 distinct CDR3 sequences, 14% of them singletons; the top ten hold approximately 15%. The sequencing input was blood. Every receptor here comes from a woman in her forties with Graves' hyperthyroidism. Both conserved end residues are part of each CDR3. Fields, in order: V gene, CDR3 protein.

V gene: TRBV20-1
CDR3 protein: CSAPKGASGRASSTDTQYF

V gene: TRBV7-8
CDR3 protein: CASSSGTSVKDTQYF

V gene: TRBV28
CDR3 protein: CASSEMSRREDTGELFF

V gene: TRBV11-2
CDR3 protein: CASSFLTTLGNEQFF

V gene: TRBV7-3
CDR3 protein: CASSLSRDRTSTYYEQYF

V gene: TRBV19
CDR3 protein: CASSILLGPYEQYF

V gene: TRBV2
CDR3 protein: CASSEDPATSGSYNEQFF

V gene: TRBV7-2
CDR3 protein: CASSSTSRNQPQHF

V gene: TRBV28
CDR3 protein: CASRPRPGPWGQYF

V gene: TRBV2
CDR3 protein: CASSEIPGTEAFF

V gene: TRBV5-1
CDR3 protein: CASSPNNLGRTTNEKLFF

V gene: TRBV12-3/TRBV12-4
CDR3 protein: CASSQGGLRQPQHF

V gene: TRBV29-1
CDR3 protein: CSLGTSWDTQYF

V gene: TRBV6-1
CDR3 protein: CASSDPPGQDYEQYF

V gene: TRBV20-1
CDR3 protein: CSAQQGYEQFF

V gene: TRBV5-1
CDR3 protein: CASSPTYPSSYNEQFF

V gene: TRBV10-3
CDR3 protein: CAISHQTTGSETQYF

V gene: TRBV28
CDR3 protein: CASGKGMNTEAFF

V gene: TRBV12-3/TRBV12-4
CDR3 protein: CASSLFTSGRRDEQFF

V gene: TRBV20-1
CDR3 protein: CSARDLRGAGELFF

V gene: TRBV20-1
CDR3 protein: CSARDPRIPTLNEKLFF

V gene: TRBV6-1
CDR3 protein: CASSEFLPGNEQFF

V gene: TRBV3-1
CDR3 protein: CASSRDRGSHEQYF

V gene: TRBV7-2
CDR3 protein: CASSLLAGAGELFF

V gene: TRBV19
CDR3 protein: CASSIEGDEQFF

V gene: TRBV25-1
CDR3 protein: CASSEMGGSETQYF

V gene: TRBV2
CDR3 protein: CASSAQRGNLYEQYF

V gene: TRBV6-5
CDR3 protein: CASSYSSTGGETQYF